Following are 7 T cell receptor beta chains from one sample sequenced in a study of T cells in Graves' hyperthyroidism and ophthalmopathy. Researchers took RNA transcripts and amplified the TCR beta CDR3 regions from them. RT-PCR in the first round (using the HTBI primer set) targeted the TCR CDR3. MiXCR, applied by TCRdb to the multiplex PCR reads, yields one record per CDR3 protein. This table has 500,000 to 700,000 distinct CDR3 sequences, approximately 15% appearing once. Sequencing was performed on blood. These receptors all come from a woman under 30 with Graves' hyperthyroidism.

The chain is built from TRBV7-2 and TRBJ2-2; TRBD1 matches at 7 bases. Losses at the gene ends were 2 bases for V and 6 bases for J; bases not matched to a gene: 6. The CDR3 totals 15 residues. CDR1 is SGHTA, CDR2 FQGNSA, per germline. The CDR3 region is CASSLKGQGAGELFF. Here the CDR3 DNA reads TGTGCCAGCAGCTTAAAAGGGCAGGGGGCCGGGGAGCTGTTTTTT.

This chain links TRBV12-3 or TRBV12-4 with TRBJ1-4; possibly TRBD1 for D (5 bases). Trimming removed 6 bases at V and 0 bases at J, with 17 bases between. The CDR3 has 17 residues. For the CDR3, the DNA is TGTGCCAGCAGAGCGCGGGACGGCGATGCAACTAATGAAAAACTGTTTTTT. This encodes CASRARDGDATNEKLFF.

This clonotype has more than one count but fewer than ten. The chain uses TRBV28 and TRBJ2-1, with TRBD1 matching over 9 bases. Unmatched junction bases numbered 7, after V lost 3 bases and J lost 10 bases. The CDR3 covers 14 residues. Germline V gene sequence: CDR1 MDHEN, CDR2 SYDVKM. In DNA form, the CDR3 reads TGTGCCAGCAGTTTCGGGACAGGGACAGGGGAGCAGTTCTTC. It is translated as CASSFGTGTGEQFF. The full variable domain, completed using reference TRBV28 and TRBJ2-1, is DVKVTQSSRYLVKRTGEKVFLECVQDMDHENMFWYRQDPGLGLRLIYFSYDVKMKEKGDIPEGYSVSREKKERFSLILESASTNQTSMYLCASSFGTGTGEQFFGPGTRLTVL.

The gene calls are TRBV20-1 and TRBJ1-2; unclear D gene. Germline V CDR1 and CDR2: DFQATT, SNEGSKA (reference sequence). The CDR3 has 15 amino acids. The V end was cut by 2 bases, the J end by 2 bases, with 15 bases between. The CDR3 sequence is CSARWRNKINYGYTF. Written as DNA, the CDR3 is TGCAGTGCTAGATGGAGGAATAAAATCAACTATGGCTACACCTTC.

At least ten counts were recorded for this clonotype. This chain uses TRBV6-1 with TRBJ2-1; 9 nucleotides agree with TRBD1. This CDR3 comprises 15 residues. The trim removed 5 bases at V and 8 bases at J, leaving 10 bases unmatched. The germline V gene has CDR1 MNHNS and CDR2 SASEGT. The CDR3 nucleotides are TGTGCCAGCAGTATCCGGGACAGGGTAGGTGATGAGCAGTTCTTC. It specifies CASSIRDRVGDEQFF.

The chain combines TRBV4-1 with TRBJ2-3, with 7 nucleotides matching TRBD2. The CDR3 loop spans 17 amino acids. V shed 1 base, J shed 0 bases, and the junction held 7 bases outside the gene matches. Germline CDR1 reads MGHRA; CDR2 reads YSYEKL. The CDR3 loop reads CASSQVQAGPSTDTQYF. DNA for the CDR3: TGCGCCAGCAGCCAAGTCCAAGCGGGGCCCAGCACAGATACGCAGTATTTT.

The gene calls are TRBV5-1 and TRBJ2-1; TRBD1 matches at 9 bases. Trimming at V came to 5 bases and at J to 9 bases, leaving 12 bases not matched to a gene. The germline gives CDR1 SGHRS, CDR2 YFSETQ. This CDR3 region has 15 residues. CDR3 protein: CASSPDRGARGEQFF. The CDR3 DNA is TGCGCCAGCAGTCCGGACAGGGGCGCCAGGGGTGAGCAGTTCTTC.